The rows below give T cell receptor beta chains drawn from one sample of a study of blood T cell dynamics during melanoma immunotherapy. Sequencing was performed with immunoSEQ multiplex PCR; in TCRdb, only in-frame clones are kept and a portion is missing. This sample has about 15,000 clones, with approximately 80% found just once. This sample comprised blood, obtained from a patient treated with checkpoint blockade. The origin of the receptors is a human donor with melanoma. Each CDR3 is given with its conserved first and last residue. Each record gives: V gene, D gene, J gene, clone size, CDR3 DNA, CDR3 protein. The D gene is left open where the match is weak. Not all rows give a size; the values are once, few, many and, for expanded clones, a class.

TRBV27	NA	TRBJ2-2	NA	TGTGCCAGCAGGGGCCCTCAGAACACCGGGGAGCTGTTTTTT	CASRGPQNTGELFF
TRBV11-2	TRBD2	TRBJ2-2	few	TGTGCCAGCAGCAGACTAGCGGTGAACACCGGGGAGCTGTTTTTT	CASSRLAVNTGELFF
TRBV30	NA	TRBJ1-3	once	TGTGCCTGGAGTGTCCCAGGACAGCGTGGAAGGGGAAACACCATATATTTT	CAWSVPGQRGRGNTIYF
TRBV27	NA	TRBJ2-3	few	TGTGCCAGCAGTCCCTACCTTAGCGGCACAGATACGCAGTATTTT	CASSPYLSGTDTQYF
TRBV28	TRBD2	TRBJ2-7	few	TGTGCCAGCAGTGTAACTAGCGGTAGCTCCTACGAGCAGTACTTC	CASSVTSGSSYEQYF
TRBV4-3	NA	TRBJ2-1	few	TGCGCCAGCAGCCAAGATCTAGGAGGTGGGACCTCGTTCTACAATGAGCAGTTCTTC	CASSQDLGGGTSFYNEQFF
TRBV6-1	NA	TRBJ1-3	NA	TGTGCCAGCAGTGAGGCGGGCTCTGGAAACACCATATATTTT	CASSEAGSGNTIYF
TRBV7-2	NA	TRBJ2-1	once	TGTGCCAGCAGCGACGCTTATGAGCAGTTCTTC	CASSDAYEQFF
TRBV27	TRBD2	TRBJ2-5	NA	TGTGCCAGCAGTTTATCGACTAGCGGGAGCGAGACCCAGTACTTC	CASSLSTSGSETQYF
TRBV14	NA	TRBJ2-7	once	TGTGCCAGCAGCGGTATCATCTCCTACGAGCAGTACTTC	CASSGIISYEQYF
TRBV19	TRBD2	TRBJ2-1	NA	TGTGCTAGCGTGGGACTAGCGGGCAATGAGCAGTTCTTC	CASVGLAGNEQFF
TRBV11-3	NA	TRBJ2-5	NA	TGTGCCAGCAGCAGGGGACTTATAGAGGAGACCCAGTACTTC	CASSRGLIEETQYF
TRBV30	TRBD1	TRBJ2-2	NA	TGTGCCTGGACGCAACAGGGGTCCGGGGAGCTGTTTTTT	CAWTQQGSGELFF
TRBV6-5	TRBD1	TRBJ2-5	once	TGTGCCAGCAGTTACGCCAGGACAGGGGGCTTGGAGACCCAGTACTTC	CASSYARTGGLETQYF
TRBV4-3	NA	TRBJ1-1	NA	TGCGCCAGCAGCCAAGATGTGGGGCAACTCGGTTTTACTGAAGCTTTCTTT	CASSQDVGQLGFTEAFF
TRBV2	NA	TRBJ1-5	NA	TGTGCCAGCAGTGAAACGGCGGTTAGCAATCAGCCCCAGCATTTT	CASSETAVSNQPQHF
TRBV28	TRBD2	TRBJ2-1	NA	TGTGCCAGCAGTTTAGGATTTACTAGCGGGAGTGGGAATGAGCAGTTCTTC	CASSLGFTSGSGNEQFF
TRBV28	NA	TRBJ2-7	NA	TGTGCCAGCAGTTTAAAGGGGGCCGGGGGCTCCTACGAGCAGTACTTC	CASSLKGAGGSYEQYF
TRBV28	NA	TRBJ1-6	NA	TGTGCCAGCAGTTTTGGAGGGGATAATTCACCCCTCCACTTT	CASSFGGDNSPLHF
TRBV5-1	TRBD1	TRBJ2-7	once	TGCGCCAGCAGCTTGGACCGGGACAGTAACTACGAGCAGTACTTC	CASSLDRDSNYEQYF
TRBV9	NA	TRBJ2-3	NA	TGTGCCAGCAGCGTATCCACAGATACGCAGTATTTT	CASSVSTDTQYF
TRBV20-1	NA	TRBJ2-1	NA	TGCAGTGCTAGGCCCTCCCATGAGCAGTTCTTC	CSARPSHEQFF
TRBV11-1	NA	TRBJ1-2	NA	TGTGCCAGCAGCCGAGACAGTGCGGAATATGGCTACACCTTC	CASSRDSAEYGYTF
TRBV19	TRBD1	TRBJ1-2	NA	TGTGCCAGTAGTATTCCAGGGGTAAGGGACAGCTATGGCTACACCTTC	CASSIPGVRDSYGYTF
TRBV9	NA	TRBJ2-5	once	TGTGCCAGCAGCGTAGCAGGGTTTGAGACCCAGTACTTC	CASSVAGFETQYF
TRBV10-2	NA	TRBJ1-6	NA	TGCGCCAGCAGTATGGCAGGGTTTGATTCACCCCTCCACTTT	CASSMAGFDSPLHF
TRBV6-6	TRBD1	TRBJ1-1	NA	TGTGCCAGCAGGTTCACCGGGACAGAGATTAACACTGAAGCTTTCTTT	CASRFTGTEINTEAFF
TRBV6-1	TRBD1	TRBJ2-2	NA	TGTGCCAGCAGTGAAGGGACCAGGGGGCGAGCCGGGGAGCTGTTTTTT	CASSEGTRGRAGELFF
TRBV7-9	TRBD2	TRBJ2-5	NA	TGTGCCAGCCGTTCTTCAGCGGGAGATTTTGAGACCCAGTACTTC	CASRSSAGDFETQYF
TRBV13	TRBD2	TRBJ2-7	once	TGTGCCAGCAGCCCTACTATGGAAGCGGGGGACTACGAGCAGTACTTC	CASSPTMEAGDYEQYF
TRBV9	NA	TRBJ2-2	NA	TGTGCCAGCAGCGTAGGAGCAGGGAACACCGGGGAGCTGTTTTTT	CASSVGAGNTGELFF
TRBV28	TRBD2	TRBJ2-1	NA	TGTGCCACCTCCCCCGCGCGGTTGGGGGGGGATGAGCAGTTCTTC	CATSPARLGGDEQFF
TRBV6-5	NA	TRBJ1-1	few	TGTGCCAGCAGTGAGAGGACGGTGAGCACTGAAGCTTTCTTT	CASSERTVSTEAFF
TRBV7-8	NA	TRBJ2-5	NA	TGTGCCAGCAGCTTAGAGAGTCTGGGAGGGACCCAGTACTTC	CASSLESLGGTQYF
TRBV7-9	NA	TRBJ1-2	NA	TGTGCCAGCAGCTTTGACCGGATGGGGGGCTACACCTTC	CASSFDRMGGYTF
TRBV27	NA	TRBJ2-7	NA	TGTGCCAGCCCTGGGATAAGGGAGGTATTGCACGAGCAGTACTTC	CASPGIREVLHEQYF
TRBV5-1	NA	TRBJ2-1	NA	TGCGCCAGCAGCTTGGGGGGGCGCGGGAATGAGCAGTTCTTC	CASSLGGRGNEQFF
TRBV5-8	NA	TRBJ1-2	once	TGTGCCAGCAGCTTGGCCCAACAGGGCCACTACTATGGCTACACCTTC	CASSLAQQGHYYGYTF
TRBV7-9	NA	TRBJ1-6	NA	TGTGCCAGCAACAAAAATTCACCCCTCCACTTT	CASNKNSPLHF
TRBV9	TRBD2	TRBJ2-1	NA	TGTGCCAGCAGCGTAGGGACTAGCTCCTATGAGCAGTTCTTC	CASSVGTSSYEQFF
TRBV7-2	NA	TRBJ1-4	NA	TGTGCCAGCAGCTTAGCGGCAGGTTTAAATGAAAAACTGTTTTTT	CASSLAAGLNEKLFF
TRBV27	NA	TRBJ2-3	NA	TGTGCCAGCATCTCAGTGGGGTTCGGCACAGATACGCAGTATTTT	CASISVGFGTDTQYF
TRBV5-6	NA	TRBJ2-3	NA	TGTGCCAGCAGCGTAGCCACAGATACGCAGTATTTT	CASSVATDTQYF
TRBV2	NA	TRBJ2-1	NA	TGTGCCAGCACTAACACCCGCTCCTACAATGAGCAGTTCTTC	CASTNTRSYNEQFF
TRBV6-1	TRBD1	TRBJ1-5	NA	TGTGCCAGCAGTGCGGGACAGGGGCAGCAGCCCCAGCATTTT	CASSAGQGQQPQHF
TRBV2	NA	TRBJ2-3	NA	TGTGCCAGCAGTGAGACGGTTTCAGATACGCAGTATTTT	CASSETVSDTQYF
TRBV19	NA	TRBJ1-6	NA	TGTGCCAGTAGCCCATTTCCGGGGCTCGGTTCACCCCTCCACTTT	CASSPFPGLGSPLHF
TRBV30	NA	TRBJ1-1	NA	TGTGCCTGGAGTGTACGCAGGCCCCGGAACACTGAAGCTTTCTTT	CAWSVRRPRNTEAFF
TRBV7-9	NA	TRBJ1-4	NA	TGTGCCAGCAGCCGGGATCTACTGACTGGAAAACTGTTTTTT	CASSRDLLTGKLFF
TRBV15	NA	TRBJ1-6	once	TGTGCCACCAGCAGAGATCGGTCAGGTCGGCATTCACCCCTCCACTTT	CATSRDRSGRHSPLHF